Listed below are T cell receptor beta chains from one sample, sequenced in a study of shared clonotypes between healthy human individuals. Here immunoSEQ multiplex PCR was the method, and the copy in TCRdb shows in-frame clones only, minus some. The table includes around 2,000,000 clones, approximately 94% detected once. The sample was naive CD8+ T cells sorted from blood. These TCRs come from a man in his late teens or twenties in good health. Each CDR3 is given with its conserved first and last residue. The D gene is left open where the match is weak. Size is stated for part of the rows, as once, few or many counts, or as a class when the clone is expanded.

clone_size,j_call,d_call,v_call,cdr3_aa,cdr3_nt
.,TRBJ2-1,TRBD2,TRBV2,CASSETSGGTRYEQFF,TGTGCCAGCAGTGAAACTTCCGGGGGGACGAGGTATGAGCAGTTCTTC
.,TRBJ1-2,.,TRBV7-2,CASSSGTVGGAIYGYTF,TGTGCCAGCAGCTCTGGAACGGTGGGGGGAGCGATTTATGGCTACACCTTC
.,TRBJ2-3,.,TRBV12-5,CASFPTYTDTQYF,TGTGCTAGCTTCCCCACTTACACAGATACGCAGTATTTT
.,TRBJ1-1,.,TRBV28,CASSLRRAEAFF,TGTGCCAGCAGTTTACGCAGGGCTGAAGCTTTCTTT
.,TRBJ2-7,TRBD2,TRBV5-5,CASSLSGGRSYEQYF,TGTGCCAGCAGCTTGTCGGGGGGTAGGTCCTACGAGCAGTACTTC
.,TRBJ2-3,.,TRBV11-2,CASSLGRGSGTDTQYF,TGTGCCAGCAGCTTAGGTCGAGGGTCAGGCACAGATACGCAGTATTTT
.,TRBJ2-2,TRBD1,TRBV6-1,CASSENRGTGELFF,TGTGCCAGCAGTGAGAACAGGGGCACCGGGGAGCTGTTTTTT
.,TRBJ1-2,.,TRBV14,CASSIMPQGSGGYTF,TGTGCCAGCAGCATAATGCCCCAGGGATCGGGAGGCTACACCTTC
.,TRBJ2-7,.,TRBV6-1,CASSEEKTASYEQYF,TGTGCCAGCAGTGAAGAAAAGACAGCGTCCTACGAGCAGTACTTC
.,TRBJ2-7,.,TRBV7-9,CASSLTQGPYYEQYF,TGTGCCAGCAGCTTGACACAGGGCCCCTATTACGAGCAGTACTTC
.,TRBJ1-1,.,TRBV15,CATSRDGLGKEENTEAFF,TGTGCCACCAGCAGAGATGGTTTAGGGAAGGAAGAAAACACTGAAGCTTTCTTT
.,TRBJ1-2,TRBD1,TRBV30,CAWSASPTGGDGYTF,TGTGCCTGGAGTGCCTCGCCGACAGGGGGGGATGGCTACACCTTC
.,TRBJ2-7,.,TRBV18,CASSPNHAGGPYEQYF,TGTGCCAGCTCACCAAACCATGCCGGGGGTCCCTACGAGCAGTACTTC
.,TRBJ2-7,.,TRBV11-2,CASSLWWGGVSYEQYF,TGTGCCAGCAGCTTATGGTGGGGGGGCGTCTCCTACGAGCAGTACTTC
.,TRBJ2-5,.,TRBV10-2,CASGTIGFSETQYF,TGCGCCAGCGGTACGATAGGGTTTTCAGAGACCCAGTACTTC
.,TRBJ2-1,.,TRBV6-5,CASSSPVSSYNEQFF,TGTGCCAGCAGTTCCCCGGTTTCCTCCTACAATGAGCAGTTCTTC
.,TRBJ2-1,TRBD2,TRBV5-4,CASSLEGGGAPNEQFF,TGTGCCAGCAGCTTGGAGGGCGGGGGGGCGCCGAATGAGCAGTTCTTC
.,TRBJ2-7,.,TRBV7-9,CASSPAEGSYEQYF,TGTGCCAGCAGCCCCGCGGAGGGGTCCTACGAGCAGTACTTC
.,TRBJ2-3,.,TRBV10-1,CASSETWTTDTQYF,TGCGCCAGCAGTGAGACCTGGACCACAGATACGCAGTATTTT
.,TRBJ2-3,.,TRBV27,CASSSRALGTDTQYF,TGTGCCAGCAGTTCTAGGGCGTTGGGCACAGATACGCAGTATTTT
.,TRBJ2-1,TRBD2,TRBV4-3,CASSQDWEGLNEQFF,TGCGCCAGCAGCCAAGATTGGGAGGGGCTCAATGAGCAGTTCTTC
.,TRBJ2-7,.,TRBV11-2,CASSLHSSLGYEQYF,TGTGCCAGCAGCCTCCATTCTTCCCTCGGTTACGAGCAGTACTTC
.,TRBJ1-2,TRBD1,TRBV6-5,CASSLSTGGAYGYTF,TGTGCCAGCAGCCTTTCTACAGGGGGCGCCTATGGCTACACCTTC
.,TRBJ2-2,TRBD2,TRBV9,CASSVGGRAGTGELFF,TGTGCCAGCAGCGTAGGCGGGAGGGCCGGCACCGGGGAGCTGTTTTTT
.,TRBJ2-7,TRBD1,TRBV7-9,CASSFNRGYEQYF,TGTGCCAGCAGCTTCAACAGGGGCTACGAGCAGTACTTC
.,TRBJ2-1,TRBD2,TRBV4-3,CASSHFKGLIAGEINEQFF,TGCGCCAGCAGCCACTTCAAGGGGTTAATAGCGGGAGAGATCAATGAGCAGTTCTTC
.,TRBJ2-1,.,TRBV13,CASSLGEILYNEQFF,TGTGCCAGCAGCTTAGGCGAGATTCTCTACAATGAGCAGTTCTTC
once,TRBJ2-1,.,TRBV27,CASNWDSTNYNEQFF,TGTGCCAGCAATTGGGACTCCACTAATTACAATGAGCAGTTCTTC
.,TRBJ2-7,.,TRBV7-6,CASSTDPSYEQYF,TGTGCCAGCAGCACCGATCCTTCCTACGAGCAGTACTTC
once,TRBJ2-7,.,TRBV6-1,CASRVPGGLYEQYF,TGTGCCAGCAGGGTCCCGGGCGGACTCTACGAGCAGTACTTC
.,TRBJ2-3,TRBD1,TRBV9,CASSVWDSPSTDTQYF,TGTGCCAGCAGCGTCTGGGACAGTCCTAGCACAGATACGCAGTATTTT
.,TRBJ2-2,.,TRBV2,CASSEGGSGELFF,TGTGCCAGCAGTGAGGGGGGATCCGGGGAGCTGTTTTTT
.,TRBJ2-5,.,TRBV25-1,CASSGVETQYF,TGTGCCAGCAGTGGCGTGGAGACCCAGTACTTC
.,TRBJ2-5,.,TRBV6-6,CASTPQGSQETQYF,TGTGCCAGCACTCCGCAAGGTAGTCAAGAGACCCAGTACTTC
.,TRBJ1-1,.,TRBV5-1,CASSFSGGATEAFF,TGCGCCAGCAGCTTTTCAGGAGGCGCCACTGAAGCTTTCTTT
.,TRBJ2-7,.,TRBV15,CATSPTRSSYEQYF,TGTGCCACCAGTCCGACCCGAAGCTCCTACGAGCAGTACTTC
.,TRBJ2-7,.,TRBV5-6,CASSQTDSPYEQYF,TGTGCCAGCAGCCAAACCGACAGCCCCTACGAGCAGTACTTC
.,TRBJ1-1,.,TRBV5-6,CASERSGGTEAFF,TGTGCCTCAGAGAGGTCTGGTGGCACTGAAGCTTTCTTT
once,TRBJ2-3,.,TRBV9,CASSEVPADTQYF,TGTGCCAGCAGCGAAGTCCCAGCAGATACGCAGTATTTT
.,TRBJ2-2,TRBD1,TRBV4-1,CASSQEDRGGTGELFF,TGCGCCAGCAGCCAAGAGGACAGGGGTGGCACCGGGGAGCTGTTTTTT
.,TRBJ2-2,.,TRBV7-9,CASSWNTGELFF,TGTGCCAGCAGCTGGAACACCGGGGAGCTGTTTTTT
.,TRBJ2-1,.,TRBV27,CASSLVDYNEQFF,TGTGCCAGCAGTTTAGTGGATTACAATGAGCAGTTCTTC
.,TRBJ1-2,TRBD1,TRBV7-9,CASNLQGYRYGYTF,TGTGCCAGCAACCTACAGGGGTATCGATATGGCTACACCTTC
.,TRBJ2-3,TRBD2,TRBV7-9,CASSSSLAGTTDTQYF,TGTGCCAGCAGCTCGAGCCTAGCGGGGACCACAGATACGCAGTATTTT
.,TRBJ1-5,.,TRBV6-6,CASSYPGGGNQPQHF,TGTGCCAGCAGTTACCCGGGGGGCGGCAATCAGCCCCAGCATTTT
.,TRBJ1-1,.,TRBV2,CARNTKGETEAFF,TGTGCCAGAAATACTAAGGGGGAAACTGAAGCTTTCTTT
.,TRBJ1-2,.,TRBV27,CASSLSSGDQNYGYTF,TGTGCCAGCAGTTTATCATCAGGGGACCAGAACTATGGCTACACCTTC
.,TRBJ2-2,TRBD1,TRBV2,CASSGSTGLNTGELFF,TGTGCCAGCAGTGGTTCGACAGGGTTGAACACCGGGGAGCTGTTTTTT
.,TRBJ1-2,.,TRBV14,CASSQGYAGERYYGYTF,TGTGCCAGCAGCCAAGGATATGCCGGGGAACGGTACTATGGCTACACCTTC
once,TRBJ2-4,.,TRBV11-2,CASSLVWGGRSKNIQYF,TGTGCCAGCAGCTTAGTTTGGGGAGGACGTTCCAAAAACATTCAGTACTTC
.,TRBJ1-3,.,TRBV4-1,CASSLGSEGGNTIYF,TGCGCCAGCAGCCTCGGGAGCGAAGGTGGAAACACCATATATTTT